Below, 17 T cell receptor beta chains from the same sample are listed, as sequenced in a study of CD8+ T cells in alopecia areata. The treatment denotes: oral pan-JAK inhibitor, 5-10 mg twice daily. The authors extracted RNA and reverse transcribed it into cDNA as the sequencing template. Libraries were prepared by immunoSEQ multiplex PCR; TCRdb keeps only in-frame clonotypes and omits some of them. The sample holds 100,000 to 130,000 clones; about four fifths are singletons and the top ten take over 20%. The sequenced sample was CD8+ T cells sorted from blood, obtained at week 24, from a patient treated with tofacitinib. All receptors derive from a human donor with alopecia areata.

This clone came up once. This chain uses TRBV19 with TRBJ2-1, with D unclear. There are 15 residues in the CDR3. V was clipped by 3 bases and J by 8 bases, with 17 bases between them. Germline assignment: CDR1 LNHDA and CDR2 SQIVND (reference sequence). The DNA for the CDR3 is TGTGCCAGTAGTATTGGCACCTCTACCCCGCATGAGCAGTTCTTC. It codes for CASSIGTSTPHEQFF. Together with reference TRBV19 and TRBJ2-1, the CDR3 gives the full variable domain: DGGITQSPKYLFRKEGQNVTLSCEQNLNHDAMYWYRQDPGQGLRLIYYSQIVNDFQKGDIAEGYSVSREKKESFPLTVTSAQKNPTAFYLCASSIGTSTPHEQFFGPGTRLTVL.

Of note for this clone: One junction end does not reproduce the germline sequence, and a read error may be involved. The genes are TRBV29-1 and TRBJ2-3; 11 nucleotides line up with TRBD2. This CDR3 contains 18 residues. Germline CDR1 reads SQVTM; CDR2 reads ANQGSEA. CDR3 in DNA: TGCAGCGTCGAAGACCCCTCGGCGCGTAGCGGGGGGGCAGATACGCAGTATTTT. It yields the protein CSVEDPSARSGGADTQYF.

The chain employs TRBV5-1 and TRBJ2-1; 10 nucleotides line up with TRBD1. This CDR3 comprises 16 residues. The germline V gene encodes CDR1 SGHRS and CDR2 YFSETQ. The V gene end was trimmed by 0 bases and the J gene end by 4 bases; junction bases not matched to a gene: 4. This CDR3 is CASSLGTGGNYNEQFF. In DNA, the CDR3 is TGCGCCAGCAGCTTGGGGACAGGGGGGAATTACAATGAGCAGTTCTTC.

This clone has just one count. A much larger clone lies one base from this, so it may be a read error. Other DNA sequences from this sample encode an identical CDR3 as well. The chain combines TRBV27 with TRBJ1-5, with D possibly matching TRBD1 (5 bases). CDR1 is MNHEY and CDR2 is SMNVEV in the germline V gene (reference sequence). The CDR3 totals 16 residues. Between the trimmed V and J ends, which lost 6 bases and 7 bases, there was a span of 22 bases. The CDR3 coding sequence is TGTGCCAGCAGACCGATTCAGGGTGCTCTCGACCAGCCCCAGCATTTT. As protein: CASRPIQGALDQPQHF.

The CDR3 coding sequence is TGCGCCAGCAGCCAAGACAGGGGGCATAGGGGACAGCCCCAGCATTTT. Residues: CASSQDRGHRGQPQHF. This chain connects TRBV4-3 to TRBJ1-5, with 8 bases fitting TRBD1. CDR3 length: 16 amino acids. V lost 0 bases to trimming and J lost 7 bases; unmatched junction nucleotides: 8. Germline lookup yields CDR1 LGHNA and CDR2 YSLEER.

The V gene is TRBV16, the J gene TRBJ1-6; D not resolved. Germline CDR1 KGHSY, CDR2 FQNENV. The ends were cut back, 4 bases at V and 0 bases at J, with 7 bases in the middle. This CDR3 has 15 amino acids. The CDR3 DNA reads TGTGCCAGCAGCCGGAGTAGCTCCTATAATTCACCCCTCCACTTT. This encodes CASSRSSSYNSPLHF.

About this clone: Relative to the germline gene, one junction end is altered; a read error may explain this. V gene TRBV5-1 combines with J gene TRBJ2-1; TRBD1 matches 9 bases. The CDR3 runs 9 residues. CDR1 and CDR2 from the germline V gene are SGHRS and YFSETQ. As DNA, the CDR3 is TGCGCCGCCCAATGGGACAGGGTCTTC. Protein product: CAAQWDRVF.

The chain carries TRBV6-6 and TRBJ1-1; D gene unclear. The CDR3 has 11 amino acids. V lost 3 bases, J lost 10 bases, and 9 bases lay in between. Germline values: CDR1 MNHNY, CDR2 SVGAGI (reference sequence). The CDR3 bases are TGTGCCAGCAGTTATTCGTTCGGAGCTTTCTTT. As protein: CASSYSFGAFF.

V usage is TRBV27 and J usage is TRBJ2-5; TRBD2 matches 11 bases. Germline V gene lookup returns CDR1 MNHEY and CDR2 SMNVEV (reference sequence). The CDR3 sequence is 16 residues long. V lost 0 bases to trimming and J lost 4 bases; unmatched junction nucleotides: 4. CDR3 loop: CASSLSVAGGPETQYF. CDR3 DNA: TGTGCCAGCAGTTTATCGGTAGCGGGGGGGCCAGAGACCCAGTACTTC.

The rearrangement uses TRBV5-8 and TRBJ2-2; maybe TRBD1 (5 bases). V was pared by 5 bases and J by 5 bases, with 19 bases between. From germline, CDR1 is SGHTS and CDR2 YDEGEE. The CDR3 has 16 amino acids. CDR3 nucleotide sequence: TGTGCCAGCAGTCCCCTCCCAGGGCGATGGACCGGGGAGCTGTTTTTT. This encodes CASSPLPGRWTGELFF.

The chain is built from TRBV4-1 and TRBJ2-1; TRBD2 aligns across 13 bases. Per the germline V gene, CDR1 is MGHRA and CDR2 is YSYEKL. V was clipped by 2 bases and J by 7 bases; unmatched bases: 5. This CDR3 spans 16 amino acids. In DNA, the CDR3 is TGCGCCAGCAGCCAACGACTAGCGGGGGGCCTTAATGAGCAGTTCTTC. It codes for CASSQRLAGGLNEQFF.

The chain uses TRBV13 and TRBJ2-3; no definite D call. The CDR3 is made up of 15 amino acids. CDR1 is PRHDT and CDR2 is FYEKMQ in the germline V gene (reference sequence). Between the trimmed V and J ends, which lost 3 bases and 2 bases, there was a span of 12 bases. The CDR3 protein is CASSFPQDYTDTQYF. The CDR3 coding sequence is TGTGCCAGCAGCTTCCCTCAGGATTACACAGATACGCAGTATTTT.

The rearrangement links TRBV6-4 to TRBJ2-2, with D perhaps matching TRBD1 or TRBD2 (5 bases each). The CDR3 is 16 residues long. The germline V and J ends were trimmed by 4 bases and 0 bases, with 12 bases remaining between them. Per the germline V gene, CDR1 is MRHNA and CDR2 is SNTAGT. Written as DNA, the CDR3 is TGTGCCAGCAGTGGTGAATTGGGGGCGAACACCGGGGAGCTGTTTTTT. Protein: CASSGELGANTGELFF.

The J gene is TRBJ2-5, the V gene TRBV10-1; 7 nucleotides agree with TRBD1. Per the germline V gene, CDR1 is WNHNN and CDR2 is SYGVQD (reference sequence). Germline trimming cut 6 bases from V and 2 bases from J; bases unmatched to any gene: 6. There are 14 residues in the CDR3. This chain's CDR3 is CASSGTEIQETQYF. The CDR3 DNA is TGCGCCAGCAGCGGGACAGAGATTCAAGAGACCCAGTACTTC.

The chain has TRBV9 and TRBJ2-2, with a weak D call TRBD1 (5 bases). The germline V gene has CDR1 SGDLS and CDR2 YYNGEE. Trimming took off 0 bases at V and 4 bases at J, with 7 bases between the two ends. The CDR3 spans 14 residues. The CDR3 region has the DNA TGTGCCAGCAGCGTAGAACAGGCCACCGGGGAGCTGTTTTTT. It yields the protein CASSVEQATGELFF.

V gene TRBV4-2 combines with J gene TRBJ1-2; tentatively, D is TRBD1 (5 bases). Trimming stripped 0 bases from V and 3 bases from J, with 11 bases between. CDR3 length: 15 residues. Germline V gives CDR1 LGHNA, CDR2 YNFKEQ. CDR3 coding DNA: TGTGCCAGCAGCCAAGATGGGGGGTATCACTATGGCTACACCTTC. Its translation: CASSQDGGYHYGYTF.

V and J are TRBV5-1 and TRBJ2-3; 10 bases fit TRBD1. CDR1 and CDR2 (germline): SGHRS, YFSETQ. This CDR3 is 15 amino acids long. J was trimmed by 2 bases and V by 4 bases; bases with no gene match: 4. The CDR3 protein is CASSPGQGITDTQYF. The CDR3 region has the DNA TGCGCCAGCAGCCCGGGACAGGGGATCACAGATACGCAGTATTTT.